A selection of T cell receptor beta chains follows, all from one sample in a study of CD8+ T cells in alopecia areata. The repertoire was sequenced with immunoSEQ multiplex PCR; TCRdb's copy has only in-frame clones and lacks some. The sample consists of about 98,000 clones, under 45% of them appearing once. Sequencing input: CD4+ T cells sorted from blood. The receptors were gathered from a human donor with alopecia areata. Each CDR3 is given with its conserved first and last residue. A D gene is named only where the DNA matches it firmly. Clone size is shown for a subset of rows, as once, few, many or a class of expanded clone.

v_call,d_call,j_call,clone_size,cdr3_nt,cdr3_aa
TRBV5-1,NA,TRBJ2-7,NA,TGCGCCAGCAGCTTGGATTCGACCGACAGCTCCCAGCCCCGCGAGCAGTACTTC,CASSLDSTDSSQPREQYF
TRBV20-1,NA,TRBJ2-1,NA,TGCAGTCCTCGAGCCAATGAGCAGTTCTTC,CSPRANEQFF
TRBV5-1,NA,TRBJ2-5,NA,TGCGCCAGCAGCGGACAGACAAAAGAGACCCAGTACTTC,CASSGQTKETQYF
TRBV7-9,NA,TRBJ2-1,NA,TGTGCCAGCAGCCTCACTAGAGATGAGCAGTTCTTC,CASSLTRDEQFF
TRBV29-1,TRBD1,TRBJ2-7,NA,TGCAGCGTTGAAGCCCCAGACAGGGCGTCCTACGAGCAGTACTTC,CSVEAPDRASYEQYF
TRBV7-2,NA,TRBJ2-3,NA,TGTGCCAGCAGCTCCCCACACACAGATACGCAGTATTTT,CASSSPHTDTQYF
TRBV30,NA,TRBJ2-5,NA,TGTGCCTGGAGCGACCGATCCCGGATCCAAGAGACCCAGTACTTC,CAWSDRSRIQETQYF
TRBV30,NA,TRBJ2-1,few,TGTGCCTGGAGTGCTATGGGTAACAATGAGCAGTTCTTC,CAWSAMGNNEQFF
TRBV5-1,TRBD2,TRBJ2-1,NA,TGCGCCAGCAGCTTTCCCGGGACTAGCGGCACCTACAATGAGCAGTTCTTC,CASSFPGTSGTYNEQFF
TRBV5-1,TRBD1,TRBJ2-7,NA,TGCGCCAGCAGCGGGACCGGGACAGGGCTTCACGAGCAGTACTTC,CASSGTGTGLHEQYF
TRBV23-1,NA,TRBJ2-4,NA,TGCGCCAGCAGTCAATCGGAGTGGGGGCTTGTGGCCAAAAACATTCAGTACTTC,CASSQSEWGLVAKNIQYF
TRBV30,NA,TRBJ2-3,NA,TGTGCCTGGACACTAACAGATACGCAGTATTTT,CAWTLTDTQYF
TRBV29-1,NA,TRBJ2-7,few,TGCAGCGTTGCAGGGTCCCCCAGCTACGAGCAGTACTTC,CSVAGSPSYEQYF
TRBV29-1,NA,TRBJ1-2,few,TGCAGCGTTCACTATGCGGGTGTCGGGGGCTACACCTTC,CSVHYAGVGGYTF
TRBV19,NA,TRBJ2-1,few,TGTGCCAGTAGTATCGGCAGGGGAGTCGATGAGCAGTTCTTC,CASSIGRGVDEQFF
TRBV29-1,NA,TRBJ2-3,NA,TGCAGCTCCCAGTTGGAGGGTTCAGATACGCAGTATTTT,CSSQLEGSDTQYF
TRBV30,NA,TRBJ1-1,NA,TGTGCCTGGAGCCCGGGACGAGAGATGAACACTGAAGCTTTCTTT,CAWSPGREMNTEAFF
TRBV2,NA,TRBJ2-3,NA,TGTGCCAGCACGGCGCCTAGCACAGATACGCAGTATTTT,CASTAPSTDTQYF
TRBV4-1,NA,TRBJ2-3,few,TGCGCCAGCAGCGAGAGGGTAGATACGCAGTATTTT,CASSERVDTQYF
TRBV2,NA,TRBJ1-2,NA,TGTGCCAGCAGAGTTGGGCAGCTAACAGGTGGCTACACCTTC,CASRVGQLTGGYTF
TRBV30,NA,TRBJ1-2,NA,TGTGCCTGGAGCCAAGGAGCACATGGCTACACCTTC,CAWSQGAHGYTF
TRBV29-1,NA,TRBJ2-2,few,TGCAGCGTTGTCTCGTTTTCCGGGGAGCTGTTTTTT,CSVVSFSGELFF
TRBV5-1,NA,TRBJ2-7,few,TGCGCCAGCTCCGGCAGGGGAGGCTACGAGCAGTACTTC,CASSGRGGYEQYF
TRBV4-1,NA,TRBJ1-1,NA,TGTGCCAGCAGCCGACAGGAGAACACTGAAGCTTTCTTT,CASSRQENTEAFF
TRBV30,NA,TRBJ2-2,once,TGTGCCTGGAGGACCTGGGTTGGCGGGGAGCTGTTTTTT,CAWRTWVGGELFF
TRBV28,NA,TRBJ2-7,few,TGTGCCAGCAGTGCCCCAACGGTTCTGACCTACGAGCAGTACTTC,CASSAPTVLTYEQYF
TRBV29-1,TRBD1,TRBJ2-7,few,TGCAGCGTTCGGGACAGGGTAGAGTCCGAGCAGTACTTC,CSVRDRVESEQYF
TRBV29-1,TRBD1,TRBJ2-7,NA,TGCAGCGCTGCGACAGGGGCCCCCGAGCAGTACTTC,CSAATGAPEQYF
TRBV29-1,NA,TRBJ1-2,NA,TGCAGCGTTGAGGTCCGAACAACTCCAAATGGCTACACCTTC,CSVEVRTTPNGYTF
TRBV5-1,NA,TRBJ1-1,once,TGCGCCAGCAGCTTGCAGATGAACACTGAAGCTTTCTTT,CASSLQMNTEAFF
TRBV4-3,NA,TRBJ2-5,NA,TGCGCCAGCAGCCCCCGGGGGCTCGGAGCCGTTAGAGAGACCCAGTACTTC,CASSPRGLGAVRETQYF
TRBV30,NA,TRBJ1-1,few,TGTGCCTGGAGTGGGGAGGTGAACACTGAAGCTTTCTTT,CAWSGEVNTEAFF
TRBV30,NA,TRBJ1-3,NA,TGTGCCTGGGGAGATTCAGGAAACACCATATATTTT,CAWGDSGNTIYF